This T cell receptor beta chain is drawn from a study of cytomegalovirus exposure and HLA in healthy donors. About the research overall: A later analysis reported the same platform for the roughly 120 validation repertoires and the roughly 700 first-cohort repertoires.

Sequenced by immunoSEQ multiplex PCR; TCRdb stores in-frame clones only, minus some. The table has under 150,000 clones, around 87% seen once. This clone was counted only a few times. This CDR3 is built from 15 residues. Germline CDR1 is GTSNPN and CDR2 is SVGIG (reference sequence). V dropped 5 bases and J dropped 3; count of bases not matched to a gene: 8. The sample taken for sequencing was PBMCs. The rearrangement joins TRBV30 to TRBJ2-2; TRBD1 matches 8 bases. This TCR was recovered from a man between 18 and 35 years old in good health and CMV-seropositive. Here the CDR3 DNA reads TGTGCCTGGCGTACAGGGGGTATGGACACCGGGGAGCTGTTTTTT. It encodes CAWRTGGMDTGELFF.